This T cell receptor beta chain appears in the sequencing data of a study of graft-versus-host responses after intestinal transplantation. The overall study: Tacrolimus and steroids were given for three to four years to all recipients after anti-thymocyte globulin induction.

The germline CDR1 and CDR2 sequences are SGHRS and YFSETQ. V lost 1 base, J lost 4 bases, and 13 bases stayed unmatched. The CDR3 length is 21 residues. Intraepithelial plus lamina propria lymphocytes were released by processing graft tissue. Profiled with immunoSEQ multiplex PCR; TCRdb holds only in-frame clones, not every one. In the table there are approximately 15,000 clones, around 67% of which are singletons. Sequencing used ileum tissue, obtained 674 days after intestinal transplantation. This clonotype was obtained from a human patient who received an intestinal transplant, so some T cells may come from the graft donor. The chain uses TRBV5-1 and TRBJ2-2, with TRBD2 matching 16 bases. CDR3 sequence: CASSLPFSGTSGGVTTGELFF. The CDR3 DNA reads as TGCGCCAGCAGCTTGCCCTTCTCCGGGACTAGCGGGGGGGTAACCACCGGGGAGCTGTTTTTT.